The 5 T cell receptor beta chains below come from one sample, sequenced in a study of OX40 agonist ivuxolimab in advanced cancers. Some clones are missing from TCRdb's copy, which holds only in-frame ones; the method was immunoSEQ multiplex PCR. The sample yields 40,000 or so clones, 70% to 85% seen once. This material consisted of CD4+ or CD8+ T cells sorted from blood, taken in a trial of the OX40 agonist ivuxolimab. Receptors were obtained from an adult with an advanced solid tumor such as melanoma, head and neck, liver or kidney cancer.

This chain uses TRBV2 with TRBJ1-5; 8 bases agree with TRBD1. The CDR3 is 13 amino acids. CDR1 is SNHLY, CDR2 FYNNEI, per germline. J gave up 7 bases and V 3 bases, and 2 bases lay outside the gene matches. The CDR3 bases are TGTGCCAGCAGTGACAGGGGGCAACAGCCCCAGCATTTT. Its protein product is CASSDRGQQPQHF.

This rearrangement joins TRBV7-8 to TRBJ1-1; TRBD1 agrees at 7 bases. The V and J ends lost 5 bases and 4 bases, in that order; junction bases with no gene match: 4. Germline-derived CDR1 and CDR2 are SGHVS and FQNEAQ. This CDR3 contains 13 residues. CDR3 in DNA: TGTGCCAGCAGCGCTGGGACAGTCACTGAAGCTTTCTTT. Amino acids: CASSAGTVTEAFF.

The chain is built from TRBV29-1 and TRBJ2-5; 11 nucleotides match TRBD2. The J call may not be correct, given that the DNA end is closer to TRBJ2-7. Germline V gene data show CDR1 as SQVTM and CDR2 as ANQGSEA. This CDR3 contains 16 residues. The CDR3 DNA follows: TGCAGCGTTGAAGAAGGGACTAGCGGATCACCCTACGAGCAGTACTTC. Translating gives CSVEEGTSGSPYEQYF.

The chain combines TRBV9 with TRBJ1-4, with D possibly matching TRBD1 (5 bases). The CDR3 is made up of 14 amino acids. The ends were cut back, 4 bases at V and 10 bases at J, with 17 bases in the middle. Germline CDR1 reads SGDLS; CDR2 reads YYNGEE. Written as DNA, the CDR3 is TGTGCCAGCAGCACCCAGGATTACGGGGGAAAACTGTTTTTT. Protein product: CASSTQDYGGKLFF. The full variable domain, rest sourced from reference TRBV9 and TRBJ1-4, is DSGVTQTPKHLITATGQRVTLRCSPRSGDLSVYWYQQSLDQGLQFLIQYYNGEERAKGNILERFSAQQFPDLHSELNLSSLELGDSALYFCASSTQDYGGKLFFGSGTQLSVL.

CDR3 amino acids: CASSLEGQAYNEQFF. Written as DNA, the CDR3 is TGTGCCAGCAGCTTAGAAGGACAGGCCTACAATGAGCAGTTCTTC. V is TRBV7-2 and J is TRBJ2-1, with TRBD1 matching 7 bases. This CDR3 has 15 amino acids. Per germline, CDR1 SGHTA and CDR2 FQGNSA. The V and J ends lost 1 base and 2 bases, in that order; junction bases with no gene match: 2.